This T cell receptor (beta chain) emerged from a study of human T cells and chemical hapten exposure. As for time point: healthy volunteer bleed at 2 weeks. The authors' total RNA extraction used unfractionated whole blood. The CDR3 sequence is 14 residues long. Trimming left V 5 bases short and J 0 bases short, with 8 bases between. Germline V CDR1 and CDR2: LGHNA, YSLEER. TCRdb re-called the RACE reads through MiXCR, storing one row per CDR3 protein. Of 100,000 to 150,000 distinct CDR3 sequences listed, approximately 9.5% are singletons. The source is a male donor in good health. Some clones in this sample may be carry-over from other donors' samples. The chain links TRBV4-3 to TRBJ2-4; unclear D gene. The sequenced sample consisted of whole blood. CDR3 sequence (DNA): TGCGCCAGCAGCTCCGGTCTAGCCAAAAACATTCAGTACTTC. Amino acid sequence: CASSSGLAKNIQYF.